This T cell receptor (beta chain) is from a study of cytomegalovirus exposure and HLA in healthy donors. V dropped 0 bases and J dropped 3; count of bases not matched to a gene: 1. The germline CDR1 and CDR2 sequences are KGHSH and LQKENI. The CDR3 consists of 15 residues. TCRdb keeps only in-frame clones here, not all; method: immunoSEQ multiplex PCR. The sample contains about 78,000 clones, less than 96% of which appear only once. Material for sequencing was PBMCs. The receptor was isolated from a man aged 18 to 30 in good health and CMV-seropositive. The chain has TRBV18 and TRBJ2-1; 8 nucleotides line up with TRBD2. In DNA, the CDR3 is TGTGCCAGCTCACCACCTAGCGGGAACTACAATGAGCAGTTCTTC. This gives the protein CASSPPSGNYNEQFF.